A selection of T cell receptor beta chains follows, all from one sample in a study of metastatic and nonmetastatic thyroid tumors. TCRdb re-clonotyped the PCR reads through MiXCR. The repertoire includes roughly 70,000 clones, more than 15% of them detected once, and more than 10% sits in the top ten. The sample was blood. These receptors all stem from a female donor with papillary thyroid cancer or a benign thyroid nodule (not recorded which). Some clones in this sample may be carry-over from other donors' samples. Both conserved end residues are part of each CDR3. Each record gives: clone size, J gene, V gene, D gene, CDR3 protein, CDR3 DNA. The D gene is left open where the match is weak. Clone size is given for some rows only: seen once, a few or many times, or a class if the clone is expanded.

>few|TRBJ1-6|TRBV6-1|.
CASREGLGSPLHF
TGTGCCAGCAGGGAGGGGCTCGGTTCACCCCTCCACTTT
>many|TRBJ2-7|TRBV2|TRBD1
CASKVQGVYEQYF
TGTGCCAGCAAGGTGCAGGGGGTCTACGAGCAGTACTTC
>many|TRBJ2-3|TRBV6-4|.
CASRPSGLSDTQYF
TGTGCCAGCAGACCCTCGGGACTTTCAGATACGCAGTATTTT
>many|TRBJ2-1|TRBV6-5|TRBD1
CASSYSPGTGFNNEQFF
TGTGCCAGCAGTTACTCACCCGGGACAGGGTTTAACAATGAGCAGTTCTTC
>many|TRBJ2-7|TRBV9|TRBD2
CASSLGLAVTYEQYF
TGTGCCAGCAGCTTGGGACTAGCGGTGACCTACGAGCAGTACTTC
>.|TRBJ1-2|TRBV28|TRBD1
CASTPDRPVRGYTF
TGTGCCAGCACCCCGGACAGGCCAGTGAGAGGCTACACCTTC
>.|TRBJ2-7|TRBV6-2/TRBV6-3|.
CASSYRGAQGSQALWRYYEQYF
TGTGCCAGCAGTTACCGCGGGGCACAGGGGTCCCAAGCGTTATGGCGTTACTACGAGCAGTACTTC
>many|TRBJ1-2|TRBV3-1|TRBD1
CASSQGDRRGYTF
TGTGCCAGCAGCCAAGGGGACAGAAGAGGCTACACCTTC
>few|TRBJ1-5|TRBV6-1|.
CASSSARGAVNQPQHF
TGTGCCAGCAGTTCCGCACGGGGGGCAGTCAATCAGCCCCAGCATTTT
>many|TRBJ2-1|TRBV12-3/TRBV12-4|TRBD1
CASSARTGEGGNEQFF
TGTGCCAGCAGTGCTAGGACAGGGGAGGGGGGAAATGAGCAGTTCTTC
>many|TRBJ2-2|TRBV6-1|.
CASSALGGELFF
TGTGCCAGCAGTGCCCTAGGAGGGGAGCTGTTTTTT
>many|TRBJ1-4|TRBV5-8|.
CASTPQRNEKLFF
TGTGCCAGCACCCCTCAGAGAAATGAAAAACTGTTTTTT
>many|TRBJ2-7|TRBV11-1|TRBD2
CASSDILAGGPVGEQYF
TGTGCCAGCAGCGACATACTAGCGGGAGGGCCTGTCGGCGAGCAGTACTTC
>.|TRBJ2-7|TRBV11-2|.
CASSSEQGSSYEQYF
TGTGCCAGCAGCTCGGAACAGGGCAGCTCCTACGAGCAGTACTTC
>.|TRBJ1-3|TRBV5-1|.
CASSKALTEGSTIYF
TGCGCCAGCAGCAAGGCCCTGACAGAAGGAAGCACCATATATTTT
>few|TRBJ1-1|TRBV12-3/TRBV12-4|TRBD1
CASSVRGYAEAFF
TGTGCCAGCAGCGTCAGGGGGTATGCTGAAGCTTTCTTT
>many|TRBJ1-1|TRBV30|.
CAWSAERYSLMNTEAFF
TGTGCCTGGAGTGCAGAGCGGTACAGCCTCATGAACACTGAAGCTTTCTTT
>.|TRBJ1-5|TRBV30|TRBD1
CAWSRGGQYQPQHF
TGTGCCTGGAGTAGGGGGGGACAGTACCAGCCCCAGCATTTT
>.|TRBJ2-3|TRBV20-1|.
CSARSADSGDITDTQYF
TGCAGTGCTAGAAGTGCGGATTCCGGGGATATCACAGATACGCAGTATTTT
>many|TRBJ2-7|TRBV6-1|TRBD1
CASSVTGGFIYEQYF
TGTGCCAGCAGTGTGACAGGGGGCTTCATCTACGAGCAGTACTTC
>many|TRBJ2-2|TRBV20-1|TRBD1
CSARVFWDRAPNTGELFF
TGCAGTGCTAGAGTCTTTTGGGACAGAGCTCCGAACACCGGGGAGCTGTTTTTT
>.|TRBJ1-1|TRBV5-1|.
CASSVGTGMNTEAFF
TGCGCCAGCAGCGTAGGTACAGGGATGAACACTGAAGCTTTCTTT
>.|TRBJ1-1|TRBV6-2/TRBV6-3|.
CASKSPPVDAEAFF
TGTGCCAGCAAGTCCCCGCCTGTAGACGCTGAAGCTTTCTTT
>many|TRBJ1-2|TRBV7-9|.
CASSPSTGQYGYTF
TGTGCCAGCAGCCCTTCGACGGGTCAATACGGCTACACCTTC
>many|TRBJ2-5|TRBV20-1|.
CSARGETQYF
TGCAGTGCTAGAGGGGAGACCCAGTACTTC
>.|TRBJ2-7|TRBV5-1|.
CASSFVTGYEQYF
TGCGCCAGCAGCTTTGTGACAGGCTACGAGCAGTACTTC
>many|TRBJ2-7|TRBV11-2|TRBD2
CASSVWTSGIYEQYF
TGTGCCAGCAGCGTATGGACTAGCGGAATCTACGAGCAGTACTTC
>few|TRBJ1-2|TRBV12-3/TRBV12-4|.
CASSSQGHYGYTF
TGTGCCAGCAGTTCACAGGGTCACTATGGCTACACCTTC
>many|TRBJ2-7|TRBV11-3|TRBD1
CASSLRTGGNEQYF
TGTGCCAGCAGCTTAAGGACAGGGGGTAACGAGCAGTACTTC
>many|TRBJ2-5|TRBV7-8|.
CASSLAKDGQETQYF
TGTGCCAGCAGCTTAGCGAAAGACGGCCAAGAGACCCAGTACTTC
>many|TRBJ2-5|TRBV28|.
CASSLRGGGETQYF
TGTGCCAGCAGTTTACGGGGTGGGGGGGAGACCCAGTACTTC
>many|TRBJ2-7|TRBV6-1|.
CASSERGSGEQYF
TGTGCCAGCAGTGAAAGGGGAAGTGGGGAGCAGTACTTC
>many|TRBJ2-1|TRBV6-5|TRBD2
CASSYGAGVKGRNEQFF
TGTGCCAGCAGTTACGGGGCGGGAGTAAAGGGCCGCAATGAGCAGTTCTTC
>.|TRBJ1-2|TRBV6-1|TRBD1
CAGSEPHRGNYGYTF
TGTGCCGGCAGTGAACCTCACAGGGGCAACTATGGCTACACCTTC
>many|TRBJ2-1|TRBV20-1|.
CSASGAAASSYNEQFF
TGCAGTGCTAGTGGTGCTGCGGCAAGCTCCTACAATGAGCAGTTCTTC
>many|TRBJ1-1|TRBV9|TRBD1
CASSARQGDAFF
TGTGCCAGCAGCGCACGACAGGGGGACGCTTTCTTT
>.|TRBJ2-3|TRBV11-1|.
CASSPRLAASTDTQYF
TGTGCCAGCAGCCCCCGGTTAGCGGCTAGCACAGATACGCAGTATTTT
>many|TRBJ2-1|TRBV12-3/TRBV12-4|TRBD2
CASSFGTSSYNEQFF
TGTGCCAGCAGTTTCGGGACTAGCAGCTACAATGAGCAGTTCTTC
>.|TRBJ1-2|TRBV5-1|.
CASSLAAGAGYTF
TGCGCCAGCAGCTTGGCCGCAGGGGCGGGCTACACCTTC
>many|TRBJ1-5|TRBV5-1|.
CASSLEGMSNQPQHF
TGCGCCAGCAGCTTGGAAGGGATGAGCAATCAGCCCCAGCATTTT
>many|TRBJ2-1|TRBV28|TRBD1
CASRTGGGYNEQFF
TGTGCCAGCAGAACAGGGGGTGGCTACAATGAGCAGTTCTTC
>many|TRBJ2-4|TRBV20-1|TRBD2
CSATGTSLILGYF
TGCAGTGCAACCGGGACTAGTCTAATTTTGGGGTACTTC
>many|TRBJ1-2|TRBV15|.
CATSRDLLSGINYGYTF
TGTGCCACCAGCAGAGATTTGCTATCGGGCATAAACTATGGCTACACCTTC
>.|TRBJ2-2|TRBV7-3|.
CASSLNSANTGELFF
TGTGCCAGCAGCTTAAACAGTGCGAACACCGGGGAGCTGTTTTTT
>many|TRBJ2-7|TRBV27|TRBD1
CASSPDRVSYEQYF
TGTGCCAGCAGCCCGGACAGGGTCTCCTACGAGCAGTACTTC
>many|TRBJ2-7|TRBV15|.
CATSRVGGYEQYF
TGTGCCACCAGCAGAGTAGGGGGCTACGAGCAGTACTTC
>many|TRBJ1-2|TRBV6-2/TRBV6-3|TRBD1
CASSSDRGFPFGYTF
TGTGCCAGCAGTTCCGACAGGGGATTTCCCTTTGGCTACACCTTC
>many|TRBJ2-7|TRBV7-8|TRBD1
CASSLERTGSYEQYF
TGTGCCAGCAGCTTAGAACGGACAGGGTCCTACGAGCAGTACTTC
>.|TRBJ2-3|TRBV18|TRBD1
CASSPLPGQSTDTQYF
TGTGCCAGCTCACCCCTCCCGGGACAGAGCACAGATACGCAGTATTTT
>many|TRBJ1-6|TRBV4-1|.
CASSSSGDSYNSPLHF
TGCGCCAGCAGCTCAAGCGGGGATTCCTATAATTCACCCCTCCACTTT
>.|TRBJ2-7|TRBV28|.
CASSSSGGAAEQYF
TGTGCCAGCAGTAGCTCTGGGGGAGCCGCCGAGCAGTACTTC
>many|TRBJ2-1|TRBV3-1|.
CASSQTGQGGNEQFF
TGTGCCAGCAGCCAAACGGGGCAGGGGGGCAATGAGCAGTTCTTC
>many|TRBJ1-1|TRBV5-1|.
CASSSGHSSNTEAFF
TGCGCCAGCAGCAGCGGACACTCCTCGAACACTGAAGCTTTCTTT
>.|TRBJ2-7|TRBV11-2|TRBD2
CASSIRGSGRALGYDQYF
TGTGCCAGCAGCATTAGGGGGAGCGGGAGGGCCCTTGGATACGATCAGTACTTC
>many|TRBJ2-3|TRBV2|.
CASSGLYTDTQYF
TGTGCCAGCAGTGGGCTTTATACAGATACGCAGTATTTT